Listed here are 15 T cell receptor beta chains from one sample, sequenced in a study of blood T cell repertoires in COVID-19 (TCRdb year 2020). Library construction relied on the immunoSEQ multiplex PCR assay. TCRdb re-hosts the immuneACCESS table, in-frame sequences only. Its copies lack some clones; in the studies checked, an unresolved V gene accounts for under half of them, and the cause for the rest is not known. Counted in this sample were under 250,000 clones; more than 65% of them appeared once. In total, the top ten clones hold approximately 4.8% of the sample. The sample was peripheral blood. Receptors were obtained from a man aged 50 to 60 with active or convalescent COVID-19.

The chain couples TRBV5-1 to TRBJ1-1; D not certain. Trimming left V 4 bases short and J 6 bases short, with 22 bases between. This CDR3 has 16 amino acids. Germline CDR1 and CDR2: SGHRS and YFSETQ. CDR3 nucleotide sequence: TGCGCCAGCAGCCAGGAAGTGGGAGGACTCATCCCTGAAGCTTTCTTT. The encoded protein is CASSQEVGGLIPEAFF.

V is TRBV5-4 and J is TRBJ2-6, with 14 bases aligning to TRBD2. From germline, CDR1 is SGHNT and CDR2 YYREEE (reference sequence). J gave up 0 bases and V 4 bases, and 3 bases lay outside the gene matches. The CDR3 length is 18 residues. The CDR3 DNA is TGTGCCAGCAGCCCGGGACTAGCGGGGGCCTCTGGGGCCAACGTCCTGACTTTC. Residues: CASSPGLAGASGANVLTF.

The rearrangement links TRBV18 to TRBJ1-2; D is possibly TRBD1 (6 bases). CDR3 length: 15 amino acids. V lost 3 bases and J lost 3, with 14 bases in between. Looked up from germline, CDR1 is KGHSH and CDR2 is LQKENI. The CDR3 here is CASSPGQRYYYGYTF. CDR3 nucleotide sequence: TGTGCCAGCTCACCCGGACAGCGTTACTACTATGGCTACACCTTC.

This clone was detected once. The V call is TRBV6-5, the J call TRBJ1-1, with D unresolved. The V gene lost 10 bases and the J gene lost 12 bases, with 18 bases spanning the gap. Germline CDR1 and CDR2: MNHEY and SVGAGI. This CDR3 spans 11 amino acids. The CDR3: CATSTGVATFF. CDR3 nucleotides: TGTGCCACCTCTACCGGGGTTGCAACTTTCTTT.

The V call is TRBV4-1, the J call TRBJ1-1; D not certain. The CDR3 sequence is 17 residues long. Germline CDR1 MGHRA, CDR2 YSYEKL. Trimming pared 2 bases from V and 0 bases from J, leaving 16 bases between. The chain's CDR3 is CASSQPQAPPVNTEAFF. CDR3 bases: TGCGCCAGCAGCCAACCCCAGGCGCCCCCGGTGAACACTGAAGCTTTCTTT.

V and J are TRBV25-1 and TRBJ2-7; 8 bases map to TRBD1. After removal of 5 bases from V and 5 bases from J, the junction contained 8 bases not matched to a gene. CDR3 length equals 14 residues. Germline CDR1 MGHDK, CDR2 SYGVNS. For the CDR3, the DNA is TGTGCCAGCAGTCCCGCGACAGGGGCCGACGAGCAGTACTTC. Its protein is CASSPATGADEQYF.

This clone was recorded only once. The chain uses TRBV20-1 and TRBJ2-1; D is ambiguous. This CDR3 spans 11 amino acids. Germline CDR1 and CDR2: DFQATT and SNEGSKA (reference sequence). Trimming removed 5 bases from V and 8 bases from J, with 10 bases in between. The CDR3 DNA reads TGCAGTGCTGCTAAATTTGATGAGCAGTTCTTC. Its protein is CSAAKFDEQFF.

The rearrangement uses TRBV25-1 and TRBJ2-5, with a tentative D call TRBD1 (5 bases). Trimming shortened V by 1 base and J by 5 bases, and 11 bases separated the two germline ends. This CDR3 has 14 amino acids. CDR1 MGHDK and CDR2 SYGVNS come from the germline V gene. As DNA, the CDR3 is TGTGCCAGCAGTGAATCCAGGGCCGGGGAGACCCAGTACTTC. Translation gives CASSESRAGETQYF.

The V call is TRBV30, the J call TRBJ1-1, with D possibly TRBD1 on 5 matching bases. Looked up from germline, CDR1 is GTSNPN and CDR2 is SVGIG (reference sequence). The CDR3 has 12 amino acids. V was shortened by 5 bases and J by 1 base, with 8 bases between the two germline ends. CDR3 in DNA: TGTGCCTGGGGAACAGGGAACACTGAAGCTTTCTTT. Its translation is CAWGTGNTEAFF.

The genes are TRBV7-3 and TRBJ2-2, with D maybe TRBD2 (6 bases). The V end was cut by 5 bases, the J end by 0 bases, with 13 bases between. Germline CDR1 reads SGHTA; CDR2 reads FQGTGA. The CDR3 runs to 16 residues. CDR3: CASSPGTLANTGELFF. The CDR3 DNA reads as TGTGCCAGCAGCCCAGGGACTCTCGCGAACACCGGGGAGCTGTTTTTT.

J is TRBJ1-1 and V is TRBV5-4, with 7 bases identical to TRBD1. The junction had 5 bases not matched to a gene; V was cut back by 5 bases and J by 1 base. Germline CDR1 SGHNT, CDR2 YYREEE (reference sequence). The length of the CDR3 is 14 residues. The CDR3 nucleotides read TGTGCCAGCAGTCTGACAGGGCGGAACACTGAAGCTTTCTTT. Translating gives CASSLTGRNTEAFF. The variable domain in full, completed from reference TRBV5-4 and TRBJ1-1, reads ETGVTQSPTHLIKTRGQQVTLRCSSQSGHNTVSWYQQALGQGPQFIFQYYREEENGRGNFPPRFSGLQFPNYSSELNVNALELDDSALYLCASSLTGRNTEAFFGQGTRLTVV.

In this sample, this clone turned up a few times. The chain is built from TRBV19 and TRBJ2-1, with D uncertain. This CDR3 region has 15 residues. Between the trimmed V and J ends, which lost 0 bases and 4 bases, there was a span of 10 bases. Looked up from germline, CDR1 is LNHDA and CDR2 is SQIVND (reference sequence). CDR3 protein: CASSIDRRQYNEQFF. In nucleotides, the CDR3 is TGTGCCAGTAGTATAGACAGGCGACAATACAATGAGCAGTTCTTC. The whole variable domain, remainder taken from reference TRBV19 and TRBJ2-1, is DGGITQSPKYLFRKEGQNVTLSCEQNLNHDAMYWYRQDPGQGLRLIYYSQIVNDFQKGDIAEGYSVSREKKESFPLTVTSAQKNPTAFYLCASSIDRRQYNEQFFGPGTRLTVL.

V usage is TRBV7-9 and J usage is TRBJ1-3, with 7 bases aligning to TRBD1. This CDR3 spans 15 amino acids. V shed 5 bases and J 3 bases; nucleotides not matched to a gene: 7. The germline V gene has CDR1 SEHNR and CDR2 FQNEAQ (reference sequence). The CDR3 here is CASSQTGSIGNTIYF. The CDR3 nucleotides read TGTGCCAGCAGCCAGACAGGGTCTATTGGAAACACCATATATTTT.

The chain couples TRBV5-4 to TRBJ2-1, with a possible D match to TRBD1 (6 bases). The CDR3 loop spans 15 amino acids. Germline V lookup: CDR1 SGHNT, CDR2 YYREEE (reference sequence). The V and J ends lost 2 bases and 4 bases respectively, with 13 bases between them. The CDR3 nucleotides read TGTGCCAGCAGCTTCGATGGACAGCTATACAATGAGCAGTTCTTC. Translating it yields CASSFDGQLYNEQFF.

This chain joins TRBV5-1 and TRBJ2-5, with TRBD2 as a possible D gene (6 bases). This CDR3 is built from 13 residues. With 3 bases removed from V and 3 bases from J, the gap between germline ends came to 9 bases. Germline lookup yields CDR1 SGHRS and CDR2 YFSETQ. The CDR3 DNA follows: TGCGCCAGCAGCTCCCCGGGGGAAGAGACCCAGTACTTC. Its translation is CASSSPGEETQYF.